This TCR beta chain emerged from a study of T cell responses to AZD1222 COVID-19 vaccine (dated by TCRdb to the early 2020s). In the study overall: Because spike-specific TCR depth and breadth did not differ between the two schedules, AZD1222 recipients who got a second dose at roughly 4 weeks were pooled with those who got a second dose at roughly 12 weeks. Trial participants were enrolled by age into subgroups of 18-55, 56-69 and 70-plus years, and approximately 150, 30 and 60 TCR-sequenced participants, respectively, were included in these subgroups. TCR sequencing covered more than 230 trial participants: roughly 200 given two doses of AZD1222 and approximately 26 given two doses of MenACWY control vaccine.

The CDR3 regions of human TCRbeta chains were analyzed by immunosequencing. The source study handled its data this way. TCRs in the repertoires were compared against a reference library of SARS-CoV-2-specific TCRs that had been generated with the MIRA antigen-specificity platform. Breadth was defined as the fraction of unique TCRs that were SARS-CoV-2-associated, and depth was defined as the fraction of total T cells that were SARS-CoV-2-associated. Using the MIRA data, each spike-specific TCR was assigned both to the spike region to which the TCR was reactive and to a CD4 or CD8 class. Log10-transformed breadth and depth values were compared by one-way ANOVA with Sidak's multiple comparisons tests. TCRdb holds this immuneACCESS table with in-frame rearrangements only. Some clones are missing; in checked studies, unresolved V genes explain under half, and the rest has no known cause. That table supplies the V and J calls and clone size; D and trimming were determined from the DNA. Within this sample are roughly 70,000 clones, with roughly 85% of them counted one time only. Around 21% of the sample comes from the top ten.

The time point label for this specimen denotes: baseline before first vaccination. The vaccinee samples were drawn from two UK trials, COV001 and COV002, one of which was a single-blind randomized controlled phase 2/3 trial testing AZD1222 (ChAdOx1 nCoV-19) in healthy adults. For TCRbeta chain sequencing, PBMC samples were collected from trial participants at day 0 and at day 28 after the second dose. The trim is 5 bases for V and 2 bases for J, with a gap of 10 bases between the germline ends. The CDR3 contains 14 residues, cysteine and phenylalanine counted. Just CDR3 DNA is preserved here, 42 bases in frame from base 1. According to the germline V gene, CDR1 reads SQVTM and CDR2 reads ANQGSEA. Points the paper makes about the study in general: Participants were mostly white British, with more females than males. The authors suggested clonal diversity may have been underestimated. Only five or six AZD1222 recipients were SARS-CoV-2 seropositive at baseline, limiting conclusions about previously exposed vaccinees. No day 14 peak-response samples were available, so repertoires were characterized only after the peak T cell response. Epitopes outside the regions mutated in the B.1.351 and B.1.1.7 variants were reportedly recognized by nearly half of the unique spike-specific TCRs. A significant rise in spike-specific TCR breadth and depth was observed after two AZD1222 doses relative to day 0 and relative to MenACWY recipients. The 56-69-year group was small, and its depth increase did not reach significance, likely because of low power. CD4 TCRs associated with the vaccine covered the entire spike protein, and the dominant responses were in regions 160-218 and 743-854.

Details on this clone: It has no known antigen specificity. One base away there is no much larger clone; base qualities are not given.

The chain is made from TRBV29-1 and TRBJ2-6; 6 matching bases give a weak D call of TRBD2. The material was peripheral blood, obtained on day 0 of AZD1222 vaccination. The receptor's source is an adult in good health. The sequence in DNA is TGCAGCGTTATCACGGGGGCTGGGGCCAACGTCCTGACTTTC. Translated, this is CSVITGAGANVLTF.